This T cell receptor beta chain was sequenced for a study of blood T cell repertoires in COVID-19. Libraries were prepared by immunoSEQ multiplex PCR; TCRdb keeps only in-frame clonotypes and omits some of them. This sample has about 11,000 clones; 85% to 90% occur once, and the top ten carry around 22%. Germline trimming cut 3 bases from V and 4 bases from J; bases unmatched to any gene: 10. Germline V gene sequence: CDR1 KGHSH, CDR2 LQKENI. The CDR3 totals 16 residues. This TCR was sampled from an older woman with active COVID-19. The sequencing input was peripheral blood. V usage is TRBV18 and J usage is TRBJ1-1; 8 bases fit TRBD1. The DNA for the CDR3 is TGTGCCAGCTCACCTAAAACTACAGGGGGGGGCACTGAAGCTTTCTTT. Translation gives CASSPKTTGGGTEAFF. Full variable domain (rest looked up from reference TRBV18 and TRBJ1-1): NAGVMQNPRHLVRRRGQEARLRCSPMKGHSHVYWYRQLPEEGLKFMVYLQKENIIDESGMPKERFSAEFPKEGPSILRIQQVVRGDSAAYFCASSPKTTGGGTEAFFGQGTRLTVV.